Below are 11 T cell receptor beta chains sequenced from a single sample in a study of blood T cells in healthy people across ages. Sample-barcoded 5' priming and a J-beta primer mix drove a second PCR of roughly 6 to 12 cycles. TCRdb ran MiXCR on the 5' RACE reads and lists one entry per CDR3 protein. The sample shows around 2 million distinct CDR3 sequences, about 39% of them seen only once. Sequenced: blood. These receptors all come from a human donor in good health.

V is TRBV6-5 and J is TRBJ2-1; D unresolved. The CDR3 length is 13 residues. In germline, CDR1 is MNHEY, CDR2 SVGAGI. V lost 2 bases and J 4 bases, leaving 6 bases between the germline ends. The CDR3 bases are TGTGCCAGCAGTTACGACCCATACAATGAGCAGTTCTTC. Amino acid sequence: CASSYDPYNEQFF.

This clonotype was detected ten times or more. The chain carries TRBV7-9 and TRBJ1-2, with unresolved D. CDR3 length: 14 residues. Germline values: CDR1 SEHNR, CDR2 FQNEAQ (reference sequence). V was trimmed by 5 bases and J by 1 base, leaving 11 bases between them. CDR3 bases: TGTGCCAGCAGCCCCGGGGAGGGTAACTATGGCTACACCTTC. Amino acid sequence: CASSPGEGNYGYTF.

The CDR3, as DNA: TGTGCCAGCAGTGAGTCCGGGTCTCTTTGGAACACTGAAGCTTTCTTT. Translating gives CASSESGSLWNTEAFF. This sequence joins TRBV25-1 and TRBJ1-1; D gene uncertain. Germline V gene lookup returns CDR1 MGHDK and CDR2 SYGVNS. The CDR3 is 16 residues long. V dropped 3 bases and J dropped 1 base, with 15 bases sitting between them.

This clonotype was detected only a few times. CDR3 sequence: CSVGDRRSYEQYF. The CDR3 nucleotides are TGCAGCGTTGGGGACAGGAGATCCTACGAGCAGTACTTC. J is TRBJ2-7 and V is TRBV29-1; 8 nucleotides match TRBD1. V gave up 4 bases and J gave up 1 base; unmatched junction bases: 3. Looked up from germline, CDR1 is SQVTM and CDR2 is ANQGSEA. This CDR3 has 13 residues.

In nucleotides, the CDR3 is TGCAGTGCTAGCTCCTGGGGGCGGGACATGGACTATGGCTACACCTTC. This translates into CSASSWGRDMDYGYTF. The chain employs TRBV20-1 and TRBJ1-2; TRBD1 might be the D (6 bases). V lost 3 bases to trimming and J lost 3 bases, with 20 bases between them. Germline loops: CDR1 DFQATT, CDR2 SNEGSKA (reference sequence). The CDR3 runs to 16 residues.

The chain couples TRBV3-1 to TRBJ1-2; D is perhaps TRBD1 (5 bases). CDR1 is LGHDT, CDR2 YNNKEL, per germline (reference sequence). Trimming took 2 bases from V and 2 from J, leaving 6 bases between them. The CDR3 has 13 residues. The DNA for the CDR3 is TGTGCCAGCAGCCAACCAGGGAACTATGGCTACACCTTC. It yields the protein CASSQPGNYGYTF.

The V gene is TRBV27, the J gene TRBJ2-4; 11 nucleotides agree with TRBD1. V lost 7 bases to trimming and J lost 13 bases; unmatched junction nucleotides: 9. This CDR3 has 13 residues. Germline V gene sequence: CDR1 MNHEY, CDR2 SMNVEV (reference sequence). The CDR3, as DNA: TGTGCCAGCACCCGGACAGGGGGCTTTGAGCAGTACTTC. Encoded protein: CASTRTGGFEQYF.

This clonotype was seen just once. This chain uses TRBV5-1 with TRBJ1-2; D not certain. Germline CDR1 reads SGHRS; CDR2 reads YFSETQ. This CDR3 is built from 15 residues. V dropped 0 bases and J dropped 0 bases, with 9 bases sitting between them. The CDR3: CASSLAVEANYGYTF. The CDR3 DNA reads TGCGCCAGCAGCTTGGCGGTCGAAGCTAACTATGGCTACACCTTC. Variable domain in full (rest from reference TRBV5-1 and TRBJ1-2): KAGVTQTPRYLIKTRGQQVTLSCSPISGHRSVSWYQQTPGQGLQFLFEYFSETQRNKGNFPGRFSGRQFSNSRSEMNVSTLELGDSALYLCASSLAVEANYGYTFGSGTRLTVV.

This chain connects TRBV6-5 to TRBJ2-7; tentative D call: TRBD2 (6 bases). V shed 0 bases and J shed 4 bases, with 22 bases lying between them. Germline CDR1 is MNHEY and CDR2 is SVGAGI. This CDR3 spans 18 amino acids. CDR3 DNA: TGTGCCAGCAGTTACTCGGACCTCTCCTCGGGAGTTGGATACGAGCAGTACTTC. Its protein product is CASSYSDLSSGVGYEQYF.

This clonotype was detected only a few times. V is TRBV6-2 or TRBV6-3 and J is TRBJ1-2; TRBD1 agrees at 9 bases. Trimming cost V 6 bases and J 8 bases; bases outside gene matches: 13. This CDR3 has 15 amino acids. Germline V gives CDR1 MNHEY, CDR2 SVGEGT. The CDR3 region has the DNA TGTGCCAGCAGCCTACTAATAGGGACAGGGTCCGGCTACACCTTC. Its translation is CASSLLIGTGSGYTF.

The chain has TRBV20-1 and TRBJ2-1; D is perhaps TRBD2 (5 bases). Trimming stripped 6 bases from V and 8 bases from J, with 14 bases between. CDR3 length equals 12 residues. Looked up from germline, CDR1 is DFQATT and CDR2 is SNEGSKA (reference sequence). CDR3 in amino acids: CSAEGSGDEQFF. CDR3 DNA: TGCAGTGCAGAGGGTAGTGGCGATGAGCAGTTCTTC.